The subject of this entry is one TCR beta chain. This sample is drawn from a study of shared clonotypes between healthy human individuals. Overall study context: The study drew on a couple of women and a few men aged 18 to 49 as donors.

Germline values: CDR1 SGHTA, CDR2 FQGNSA. V dropped 1 base and J dropped 5 bases, with 12 bases sitting between them. The CDR3 loop spans 15 amino acids. Approximately 28,000 T cell genomes (about 320 ng DNA) went into each PBMC replicate. In the authors' methods: For the immunoSEQ data, sequences were junction-only without quality scores, so filtering differed. Profiled with immunoSEQ multiplex PCR; TCRdb holds only in-frame clones, not every one. That table is the source of V, J and clone size, and D and trimming were worked out from the DNA. The profile shows about 490,000 clones, approximately 84% of them singletons.

This clonotype originated in a woman between 35 and 50 years old in good health. Some clones in this sample may be carry-over from other donors' samples. The gene calls are TRBV7-2 and TRBJ1-5; the D is unclear. The sample was PBMCs. For the CDR3, the DNA is TGTGCCAGCAGCTTAGGTTCCGGGTTGGATCAGCCCCAGCATTTT. Residues: CASSLGSGLDQPQHF.